The rows below give T cell receptor beta chains drawn from one sample of a study of HIV-infected patients and healthy controls. MiXCR was run by TCRdb on the 5' RACE reads, yielding one entry per CDR3 protein. Of some 13,000 distinct CDR3 sequences listed, roughly a tenth are singletons. Source material: blood. The receptors derive from an adult in good health. CDR3s include the opening cysteine and the closing phenylalanine or tryptophan. The D gene is left open where the match is weak. Each size is once, few, many, or a class for an expanded clone.

size	V	J	D	CDR3	DNA
many	TRBV5-1	TRBJ2-7	-	CASSYGTFGHEQYF	TGCGCCAGCAGCTACGGGACGTTCGGTCACGAGCAGTACTTC
few	TRBV7-3	TRBJ2-1	TRBD1	CASSIGTGSIVFF	TGTGCCAGCAGCATAGGGACAGGGAGTATCGTCTTCTTC
medium-sized	TRBV20-1	TRBJ2-3	TRBD2	CSARGGAGGTTDTQYF	TGCAGTGCTAGAGGGGGCGCGGGAGGTACCACAGATACGCAGTATTTT
many	TRBV6-5	TRBJ2-7	-	CASSFRDVPAYEQYF	TGTGCCAGCAGTTTTAGGGACGTACCAGCCTACGAGCAGTACTTC
few	TRBV4-3	TRBJ2-3	-	CASSQDGTSTDTQYF	TGCGCCAGCAGCCAAGACGGGACTAGCACAGATACGCAGTATTTT
medium-sized	TRBV4-3	TRBJ2-1	-	CASSLGADVGNEQFF	TGCGCCAGCAGCCTAGGTGCTGACGTGGGCAATGAGCAGTTCTTC
many	TRBV10-3	TRBJ2-3	-	CAITSDSTDTQYF	TGTGCCATCACATCAGACAGTACAGATACGCAGTATTTT
many	TRBV7-2	TRBJ2-5	-	CASRSWVMETQYF	TGTGCCAGCAGGTCCTGGGTGATGGAGACCCAGTACTTC
few	TRBV4-2	TRBJ1-1	-	CASSRTENTEAFF	TGTGCCAGCAGCCGGACGGAGAACACTGAAGCTTTCTTT
few	TRBV2	TRBJ2-1	-	CASSGLGHQTVRHNEQFF	TGTGCCAGCAGTGGGCTCGGTCACCAAACTGTGCGTCACAATGAGCAGTTCTTC
medium-sized	TRBV25-1	TRBJ2-5	-	CASTGQSGETQYF	TGTGCCAGCACGGGCCAGTCAGGAGAGACCCAGTACTTC
many	TRBV7-9	TRBJ1-4	-	CASSLTGATNEKLFF	TGTGCCAGCAGCTTGACAGGAGCAACTAATGAAAAACTGTTTTTT
medium-sized	TRBV9	TRBJ2-1	-	CASSPMTVNNEQFF	TGTGCCAGCAGCCCTATGACTGTCAACAATGAGCAGTTCTTC
many	TRBV18	TRBJ2-3	-	CASSQQEFPADTQYF	TGTGCCAGCTCACAACAGGAGTTCCCTGCAGATACGCAGTATTTT
many	TRBV2	TRBJ2-4	-	CASSPERIAKNIQYF	TGTGCCAGCTCGCCCGAGAGGATAGCCAAAAACATTCAGTACTTC